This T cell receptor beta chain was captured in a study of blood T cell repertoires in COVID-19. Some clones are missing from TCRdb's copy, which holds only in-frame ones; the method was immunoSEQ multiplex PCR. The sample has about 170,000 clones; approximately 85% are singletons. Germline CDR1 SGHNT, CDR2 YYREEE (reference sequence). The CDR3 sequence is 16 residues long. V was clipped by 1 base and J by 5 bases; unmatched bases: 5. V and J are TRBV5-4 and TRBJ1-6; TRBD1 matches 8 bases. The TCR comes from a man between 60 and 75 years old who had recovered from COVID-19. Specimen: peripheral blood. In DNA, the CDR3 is TGTGCCAGCAGCTTGTCCGGGACAGGAAATAATTCACCCCTCCACTTT. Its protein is CASSLSGTGNNSPLHF. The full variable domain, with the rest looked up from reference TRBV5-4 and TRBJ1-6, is ETGVTQSPTHLIKTRGQQVTLRCSSQSGHNTVSWYQQALGQGPQFIFQYYREEENGRGNFPPRFSGLQFPNYSSELNVNALELDDSALYLCASSLSGTGNNSPLHFGNGTRLTVT.